This T cell receptor beta chain comes out of a study of OX40 agonist ivuxolimab in advanced cancers. Repertoires were generated with immunoSEQ multiplex PCR, while TCRdb's copy carries only in-frame clones and drops some. The data contain just under 65,000 clones, about 90% of them singletons. Sequencing used CD4+ or CD8+ T cells sorted from blood, obtained in a trial of the OX40 agonist ivuxolimab. This sequence was found in an adult with an advanced solid tumor such as melanoma, head and neck, liver or kidney cancer.

The CDR3 DNA reads TGTGCCAGCAGCTTAGCTGCTAGCGGGAGGGCCACCGGGGAGCTGTTTTTT. It encodes CASSLAASGRATGELFF. The chain employs TRBV7-2 and TRBJ2-2; 12 bases line up with TRBD2. Germline CDR1 SGHTA, CDR2 FQGNSA. The length of the CDR3 is 17 residues. The ends lost 0 bases at V and 4 bases at J; junction bases unmatched: 3.